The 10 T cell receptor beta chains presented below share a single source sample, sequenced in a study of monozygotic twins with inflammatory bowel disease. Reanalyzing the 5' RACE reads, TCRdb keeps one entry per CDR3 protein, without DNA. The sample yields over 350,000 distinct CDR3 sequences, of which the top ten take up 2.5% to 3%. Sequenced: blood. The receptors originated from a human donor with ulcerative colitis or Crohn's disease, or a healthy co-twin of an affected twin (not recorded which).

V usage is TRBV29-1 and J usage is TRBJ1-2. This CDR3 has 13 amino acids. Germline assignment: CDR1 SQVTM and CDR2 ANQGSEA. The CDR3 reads CSVDSLDGVGYTF.

CDR3 amino acids: CSPGEGAGYGYTF. This chain links TRBV20-1 with TRBJ1-2; checking the TCRdb D call of TRBD1 is not possible without DNA. The CDR3 is 13 amino acids. The germline V gene encodes CDR1 DFQATT and CDR2 SNEGSKA (reference sequence).

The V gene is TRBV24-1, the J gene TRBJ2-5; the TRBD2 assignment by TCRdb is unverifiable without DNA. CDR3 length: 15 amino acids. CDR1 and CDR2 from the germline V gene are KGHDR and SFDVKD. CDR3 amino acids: CATSDTSGAQETQYF.

This CDR3 reads CASTHAETQYF. The chain is built from TRBV9 and TRBJ2-5. This CDR3 is 11 amino acids long. Germline V gene data show CDR1 as SGDLS and CDR2 as YYNGEE.

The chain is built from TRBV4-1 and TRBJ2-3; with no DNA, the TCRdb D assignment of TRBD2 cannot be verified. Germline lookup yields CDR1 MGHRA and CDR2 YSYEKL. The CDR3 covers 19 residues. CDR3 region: CASSQERLAGQSSTDTQYF.

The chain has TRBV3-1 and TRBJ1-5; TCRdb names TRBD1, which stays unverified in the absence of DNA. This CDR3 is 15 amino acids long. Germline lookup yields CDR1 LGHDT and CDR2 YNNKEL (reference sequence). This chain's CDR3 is CASSQGTGENQPQHF.

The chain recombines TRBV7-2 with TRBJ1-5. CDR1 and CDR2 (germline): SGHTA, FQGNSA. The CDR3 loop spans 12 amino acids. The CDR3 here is CASSLELQPQHF.

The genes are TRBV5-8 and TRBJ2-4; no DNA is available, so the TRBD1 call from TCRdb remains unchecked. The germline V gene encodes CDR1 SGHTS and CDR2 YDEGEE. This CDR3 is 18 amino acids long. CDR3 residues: CASSLDGRGGVAKNIQYF.

The CDR3 here is CSVGRAGTDTQYF. The V gene is TRBV29-1, the J gene TRBJ2-3; the D gene TCRdb calls, TRBD1, cannot be checked with no DNA. Germline-derived CDR1 and CDR2 are SQVTM and ANQGSEA. The CDR3 covers 13 residues.

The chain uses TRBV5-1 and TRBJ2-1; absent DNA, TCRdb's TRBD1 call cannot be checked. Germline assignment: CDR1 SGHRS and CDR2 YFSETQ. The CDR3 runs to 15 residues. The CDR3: CASSLGTGDYNEQFF. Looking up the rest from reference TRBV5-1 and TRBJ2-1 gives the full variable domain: KAGVTQTPRYLIKTRGQQVTLSCSPISGHRSVSWYQQTPGQGLQFLFEYFSETQRNKGNFPGRFSGRQFSNSRSEMNVSTLELGDSALYLCASSLGTGDYNEQFFGPGTRLTVL.